One sample yielded the 28 T cell receptor beta chains listed below, sequenced in a study of cytomegalovirus exposure and HLA in healthy donors. This PCR relied on a set of 60 Vbeta primers and 13 Jbeta primers. Produced via immunoSEQ multiplex PCR; TCRdb's table is partial and in-frame only. The sample records under 90,000 clones, more than 80% being singletons. The sample was PBMCs. Every receptor here comes from a man aged 18-30 years in good health and CMV-seronegative.

In its sample, this clone was seen once. The chain uses TRBV15 and TRBJ1-2; tentatively, D is TRBD1 (6 bases). From germline, CDR1 is LNHNV and CDR2 YYDKDF (reference sequence). This CDR3 contains 16 residues. Trimming left V 5 bases short and J 0 bases short, with 16 bases between. This chain's CDR3 is CATSEGGQVSNYGYTF. CDR3 in DNA: TGTGCCACCAGCGAGGGGGGGCAGGTCTCTAACTATGGCTACACCTTC.

The chain has TRBV5-6 and TRBJ2-2; D not certain. V shed 0 bases and J shed 5 bases, with 5 bases lying between them. The CDR3 runs to 13 residues. CDR1 is SGHDT and CDR2 is YYEEEE in the germline V gene. The DNA of the CDR3 is TGTGCCAGCAGCTTGGTCGGTACCGGGGAGCTGTTTTTT. This encodes CASSLVGTGELFF.

V usage is TRBV19 and J usage is TRBJ2-1, with 12 bases fitting TRBD2. After removal of 7 bases from V and 7 bases from J, the junction contained 8 bases not matched to a gene. Germline V gene sequence: CDR1 LNHDA, CDR2 SQIVND (reference sequence). The CDR3 has 15 amino acids. For the CDR3, the DNA is TGTGCCAGTACCCCCGGACTAGCGGGACTAAATGAGCAGTTCTTC. It codes for CASTPGLAGLNEQFF.

The chain carries TRBV28 and TRBJ2-3; 7 bases align to TRBD2. CDR1 MDHEN and CDR2 SYDVKM come from the germline V gene. V lost 5 bases to trimming and J lost 1 base; unmatched junction nucleotides: 9. This CDR3 has 16 residues. CDR3 sequence: CASSTLAVLGTDTQYF. The CDR3 DNA reads TGTGCCAGCAGTACGCTAGCGGTCCTTGGCACAGATACGCAGTATTTT.

The chain links TRBV6-6 to TRBJ1-1, with a weak D call TRBD1 (6 bases). Germline lookup yields CDR1 MNHNY and CDR2 SVGAGI (reference sequence). Trimming left V 3 bases short and J 1 base short, with 12 bases between. CDR3 length: 15 residues. The DNA of the CDR3 is TGTGCCAGCAGTTATCCAGGACAGCGGAACACTGAAGCTTTCTTT. Its translation is CASSYPGQRNTEAFF.

This clone has just one count. The rearrangement joins TRBV28 to TRBJ2-7; TRBD2 is a possible D gene (5 bases). Germline CDR1 MDHEN, CDR2 SYDVKM. The CDR3 has 14 residues. V was shortened by 2 bases and J by 6 bases, with 14 bases between the two germline ends. Here the CDR3 reads CASSLPFAGGEQYF. CDR3 nucleotide sequence: TGTGCCAGCAGTTTACCATTCGCGGGTGGCGAGCAGTACTTC. Supplemented by reference TRBV28 and TRBJ2-7, the full variable domain reads DVKVTQSSRYLVKRTGEKVFLECVQDMDHENMFWYRQDPGLGLRLIYFSYDVKMKEKGDIPEGYSVSREKKERFSLILESASTNQTSMYLCASSLPFAGGEQYFGPGTRLTVT.

The chain is built from TRBV5-4 and TRBJ1-2, with TRBD1 as a possible D gene (6 bases). Per germline, CDR1 SGHNT and CDR2 YYREEE (reference sequence). The CDR3 loop spans 15 amino acids. V lost 9 bases, J lost 8 bases, and 26 bases lay in between. In DNA, the CDR3 is TGTGCCACCATCCGGGGGGCAGGGCCGATCAGGGGCTACACCTTC. The encoded protein is CATIRGAGPIRGYTF.

The chain joins TRBV25-1 to TRBJ2-3, with 8 bases matching TRBD1. Germline CDR1 and CDR2: MGHDK and SYGVNS. V shed 2 bases, J shed 3 bases, and the junction held 13 bases outside the gene matches. This CDR3 has 18 amino acids. The CDR3: CASSETRTTGGRTDTQYF. As DNA, the CDR3 is TGTGCCAGCAGTGAAACACGGACCACAGGGGGGAGGACAGATACGCAGTATTTT. Drawing the rest from reference TRBV25-1 and TRBJ2-3, the complete variable domain is EADIYQTPRYLVIGTGKKITLECSQTMGHDKMYWYQQDPGMELHLIHYSYGVNSTEKGDLSSESTVSRIRTEHFPLTLESARPSHTSQYLCASSETRTTGGRTDTQYFGPGTRLTVL.

V and J are TRBV5-4 and TRBJ2-4; tentative D call: TRBD2 (6 bases). The CDR3 loop spans 19 amino acids. With 4 bases removed from V and 1 base from J, the gap between germline ends came to 24 bases. Germline V gene lookup returns CDR1 SGHNT and CDR2 YYREEE (reference sequence). CDR3 sequence: CASSPQNPGTGGAKNIQYF. The CDR3 DNA is TGTGCCAGCAGCCCCCAAAACCCCGGGACTGGGGGGGCCAAAAACATTCAGTACTTC.

This clone was observed once. The chain links TRBV11-2 to TRBJ2-3, with D possibly matching TRBD2 (7 bases). This CDR3 contains 14 residues. Trimming took off 6 bases at V and 5 bases at J, with 15 bases between the two ends. Germline loops: CDR1 SGHAT, CDR2 FQNNGV. In nucleotides, the CDR3 is TGTGCCAGCAGGGGGGCGGGGAGGGGAGATACGCAGTATTTT. Translation: CASRGAGRGDTQYF.

In this sample, this clone turned up once. The chain joins TRBV5-1 to TRBJ2-2, with D perhaps matching TRBD1 (6 bases). Germline V CDR1 and CDR2: SGHRS, YFSETQ. V lost 7 bases to trimming and J lost 2 bases, with 18 bases between them. The CDR3 is 16 amino acids. The CDR3 sequence: CASGKTTGRNTGELFF. In DNA, the CDR3 is TGCGCCAGCGGAAAGACCACAGGGAGAAACACCGGGGAGCTGTTTTTT.

The rearrangement links TRBV19 to TRBJ2-3, with TRBD1 matching over 8 bases. The CDR3 contains 18 residues. Germline V gene lookup returns CDR1 LNHDA and CDR2 SQIVND (reference sequence). V was pared by 9 bases and J by 1 base, with 18 bases of the junction left unmatched. The CDR3 spells CASEKRTGSSIGTDTQYF. Written as DNA, the CDR3 is TGTGCCAGCGAAAAGAGGACAGGGAGTTCGATTGGCACAGATACGCAGTATTTT.

The chain links TRBV7-3 to TRBJ2-1; D is perhaps TRBD2 (6 bases). Germline V lookup: CDR1 SGHTA, CDR2 FQGTGA. The CDR3 loop spans 16 amino acids. V was clipped by 4 bases and J by 4 bases, with 17 bases between them. The CDR3 DNA sequence: TGTGCCAGCAGCTCCAACCGAGGGGACTTGTACAATGAGCAGTTCTTC. Its translation: CASSSNRGDLYNEQFF.

The chain uses TRBV15 and TRBJ2-7, with 8 bases that match TRBD2. Germline loops: CDR1 LNHNV, CDR2 YYDKDF (reference sequence). J lost 2 bases, V lost 2 bases, and 11 bases had no gene match. The length of the CDR3 is 17 residues. The CDR3 is CATSRQNSGISPYEQYF. Here the CDR3 DNA reads TGTGCCACCAGCAGACAAAATAGCGGGATTAGTCCCTACGAGCAGTACTTC.

The genes are TRBV30 and TRBJ1-1; 7 bases are a match to TRBD1. The CDR3 loop spans 13 amino acids. Trimming at V came to 4 bases and at J to 8 bases, leaving 10 bases not matched to a gene. In germline, CDR1 is GTSNPN, CDR2 SVGIG (reference sequence). CDR3 sequence: CAWISEGAKEAFF. CDR3 nucleotide sequence: TGTGCCTGGATTTCGGAGGGGGCGAAAGAAGCTTTCTTT.

This rearrangement joins TRBV5-1 to TRBJ1-1; 9 nucleotides line up with TRBD1. Germline loops: CDR1 SGHRS, CDR2 YFSETQ. V was pared by 3 bases and J by 4 bases, with 13 bases of the junction left unmatched. The CDR3 length is 17 residues. In DNA form, the CDR3 reads TGCGCCAGCAGCTCGGCCGGGACAGGGAAGGTTCGCACTGAAGCTTTCTTT. This gives the protein CASSSAGTGKVRTEAFF.

V usage is TRBV4-3 and J usage is TRBJ1-1; D may be TRBD1 (6 bases). Germline CDR1 and CDR2: LGHNA and YSLEER. Trimming pared 0 bases from V and 6 bases from J, leaving 14 bases between. The CDR3 is made up of 15 amino acids. The CDR3 DNA sequence: TGCGCCAGCAGCCAAGATTTGGGAGGGGGGTCTGAAGCTTTCTTT. Amino acid sequence: CASSQDLGGGSEAFF.

The V call is TRBV28, the J call TRBJ1-1; maybe TRBD1 (6 bases). Trimming pared 1 base from V and 3 bases from J, leaving 12 bases between. The V gene's germline CDR1 is MDHEN and CDR2 SYDVKM. The CDR3 has 15 amino acids. The DNA for the CDR3 is TGTGCCAGCAGTTTATTTACAGGGAGGGACACTGAAGCTTTCTTT. This gives the protein CASSLFTGRDTEAFF.

The chain combines TRBV6-1 with TRBJ1-5; D is perhaps TRBD1 (6 bases). Germline CDR1 is MNHNS and CDR2 is SASEGT. The germline V and J ends were trimmed by 0 bases and 2 bases, with 14 bases remaining between them. This CDR3 is 17 amino acids long. The CDR3 region has the DNA TGTGCCAGCAGTGAAGCGGGAGGGGGGGCCGGCAATCAGCCCCAGCATTTT. It translates to CASSEAGGGAGNQPQHF.

DNA of the CDR3: TGTGCCAGCTCACAGCAGGTCCCCTACGAGCAGTACTTC. Residues: CASSQQVPYEQYF. V gene TRBV18 combines with J gene TRBJ2-7; D is ambiguous. Trimming removed 4 bases at V and 2 bases at J, with 9 bases between. This CDR3 is 13 amino acids long. Germline V gene lookup returns CDR1 KGHSH and CDR2 LQKENI. The full variable domain, with the rest looked up from reference TRBV18 and TRBJ2-7, is NAGVMQNPRHLVRRRGQEARLRCSPMKGHSHVYWYRQLPEEGLKFMVYLQKENIIDESGMPKERFSAEFPKEGPSILRIQQVVRGDSAAYFCASSQQVPYEQYFGPGTRLTVT.

The chain employs TRBV18 and TRBJ1-4; maybe TRBD1 (6 bases). From germline, CDR1 is KGHSH and CDR2 LQKENI. Deletions cut 3 bases from V and 8 bases from J, with 13 bases between. The CDR3 loop spans 14 amino acids. CDR3 sequence (DNA): TGTGCCAGCTCACCGGCGGACAGTCGGGAAAAACTGTTTTTT. This translates into CASSPADSREKLFF.

The chain joins TRBV15 to TRBJ1-5, with D unclear. V was pared by 5 bases and J by 2 bases, with 16 bases between. CDR3 size: 16 residues. CDR1 is LNHNV and CDR2 is YYDKDF in the germline V gene (reference sequence). CDR3: CATSGGPPGGNQPQHF. CDR3 DNA: TGTGCCACCAGCGGAGGACCGCCCGGAGGCAATCAGCCCCAGCATTTT.

V gene TRBV18 combines with J gene TRBJ2-5, with 8 bases that match TRBD1. V was pared by 8 bases and J by 3 bases, with 11 bases of the junction left unmatched. Germline-derived CDR1 and CDR2 are KGHSH and LQKENI. This CDR3 has 15 residues. For the CDR3, the DNA is TGTGCCAGCCGGCAGGGGGCATTTTCCGAAGAGACCCAGTACTTC. Its translation: CASRQGAFSEETQYF.

The chain carries TRBV6-5 and TRBJ2-1, with D tentatively TRBD2 (7 bases). Germline loops: CDR1 MNHEY, CDR2 SVGAGI. The CDR3 contains 16 residues. The ends were cut back, 2 bases at V and 1 base at J, with 12 bases in the middle. In nucleotides, the CDR3 is TGTGCCAGCAGTTACGGGGGGGCAGCTTCCTACAATGAGCAGTTCTTC. Translation gives CASSYGGAASYNEQFF.

This clone was recorded once. The chain has TRBV21-1 and TRBJ2-3; the table's D call of TRBD2 was not tested on the DNA. TRBV21-1 counts as a pseudogene. The CDR3 runs to 20 residues. CDR3 in DNA: TGTGCCAGCAGCAAGGGACTAGCGGGATTACTCCTCGGCCCCACAGATACGCAGTATTTT. This encodes CASSKGLAGLLLGPTDTQYF.

This chain's CDR3 is CASSQGAGPGGETQYF. The CDR3 bases are TGTGCCAGCAGCCAGGGGGCTGGACCTGGAGGGGAGACCCAGTACTTC. The chain uses TRBV7-3 and TRBJ2-5; 8 positions agree with TRBD1. Unmatched junction bases numbered 13, after V lost 5 bases and J lost 5 bases. The germline V gene has CDR1 SGHTA and CDR2 FQGTGA. The CDR3 has 16 residues.

This clone was recorded only once. The rearrangement links TRBV5-5 to TRBJ2-6; 8 bases map to TRBD2. CDR3 length: 15 residues. The J segment lost 2 bases and the V segment lost 5 bases, leaving 3 bases of the junction unmatched. Germline CDR1 and CDR2: SGHKS and YYEKEE (reference sequence). CDR3 nucleotides: TGTGCCAGCAGTTTCGGGGGGGCTGGGGCCAACGTCCTGACTTTC. It yields the protein CASSFGGAGANVLTF.

On this clone itself: This CDR3 fails to terminate in the conserved phenylalanine or tryptophan, so it likely reflects a read error. This chain uses TRBV7-9 with TRBJ2-7; D may be TRBD2 (6 bases). The V end was cut by 1 base, the J end by 3 bases, with 7 bases between. The CDR3 has 13 residues. Germline loops: CDR1 SEHNR, CDR2 FQNEAQ (reference sequence). The CDR3 DNA reads as TGTGCCAGCAGCTTAGGTAGCGGCTACGAGCAGTACCTC. It translates to CASSLGSGYEQYL.